The 2 T cell receptor beta chains below all came from one sample that was sequenced in a study of cytomegalovirus exposure and HLA in healthy donors. PCR involved 60 Vbeta and 13 Jbeta primers. Method: immunoSEQ multiplex PCR; TCRdb's copy keeps in-frame clones and lacks some. The sample table includes about 200,000 clones. Sequencing input: PBMCs. The source is a girl aged 2 to 9 in good health and CMV-seropositive.

CDR3 loop: CASRGLREGGGREQFF. CDR3 in DNA: TGTGCCAGCAGGGGCCTACGGGAGGGTGGGGGGAGAGAGCAGTTCTTC. This chain links TRBV2 with TRBJ2-1; 8 bases agree with TRBD2. Germline V CDR1 and CDR2: SNHLY, FYNNEI. There are 16 residues in the CDR3. J lost 10 bases, V lost 6 bases, and 17 bases had no gene match.

This chain joins TRBV29-1 and TRBJ2-3; weak D call: TRBD1 (6 bases). This CDR3 has 15 residues. Germline-derived CDR1 and CDR2 are SQVTM and ANQGSEA. V lost 7 bases and J 3 bases, leaving 20 bases between the germline ends. The CDR3 sequence: CSGLPPGVATDTQYF. CDR3 nucleotide sequence: TGCAGCGGTCTACCTCCAGGGGTAGCGACAGATACGCAGTATTTT.